The next 32 T cell receptor beta chains were all read from a single sample in a study of Ad26.COV2.S vaccination and SARS-CoV-2 variants. The treatment is: about 20 received Ad26.COV2.S at low or high dose, single or two shots; 5 received placebo; per-sample allocation not given. Day 63 after the first injection of vaccine or placebo was the sampling time. Sequencing was performed with immunoSEQ multiplex PCR; in TCRdb, only in-frame clones are kept and a portion is missing. This sample yields hundreds of thousands of clones, of which roughly nine tenths are seen a single time; approximately 1.5% belongs to the top ten. Sequencing was performed on peripheral blood, taken in a trial of Ad26.COV2.S vaccine versus placebo. The receptor source for this set is a person aged 18-65 years who received the Ad26.COV2.S COVID-19 vaccine or a placebo.

A note on this clone: Other nucleotide sequences in the sample specify the same CDR3. V and J are TRBV6-2 or TRBV6-3 and TRBJ1-5; D gene unclear. Looked up from germline, CDR1 is MNHEY and CDR2 is SVGEGT. With 6 bases removed from V and 0 bases from J, the gap between germline ends came to 6 bases. This CDR3 is 13 amino acids long. Written as DNA, the CDR3 is TGTGCCAGCAGCGATTATAGCAATCAGCCCCAGCATTTT. Protein product: CASSDYSNQPQHF.

The chain employs TRBV7-6 and TRBJ1-1; no definite D call. The ends were cut back, 3 bases at V and 2 bases at J, with 10 bases in the middle. Germline CDR1 reads SGHVS; CDR2 reads FNYEAQ. The CDR3 length is 14 residues. The CDR3 region has the DNA TGTGCCAGCAGCTTGTTGGGTCCCAACACTGAAGCTTTCTTT. This sequence encodes CASSLLGPNTEAFF.

This clone was picked up one time. The CDR3 loop is CASSVQDDNYNEQFF. In DNA, the CDR3 is TGTGCCAGCAGCGTTCAGGACGACAATTATAATGAGCAGTTCTTC. The chain is built from TRBV9 and TRBJ2-1; D is unresolved. The CDR3 length is 15 residues. Germline CDR1 and CDR2: SGDLS and YYNGEE. V lost 2 bases, J lost 7 bases, and 16 bases lay in between.

This chain uses TRBV7-2 with TRBJ2-7, with 9 bases that match TRBD2. Germline trimming cut 4 bases from V and 3 bases from J; bases unmatched to any gene: 4. Germline loops: CDR1 SGHTA, CDR2 FQGNSA. The CDR3 sequence is 14 residues long. CDR3 protein: CASSSASGIYEQYF. The CDR3 bases are TGTGCCAGCAGCTCGGCTAGCGGGATCTACGAGCAGTACTTC.

The rearrangement uses TRBV7-9 and TRBJ2-5; D is perhaps TRBD1 or TRBD2 (5 bases each). This CDR3 has 14 amino acids. Deletions cut 0 bases from V and 5 bases from J, with 10 bases between. Germline values: CDR1 SEHNR, CDR2 FQNEAQ (reference sequence). The CDR3 DNA reads TGTGCCAGCAGCTTAGCGGGGGTAGAGGAGACCCAGTACTTC. Translation: CASSLAGVEETQYF.

For this clone: Other nucleotide sequences in the sample specify the same CDR3. The CDR3 sequence is CAISDNSYEQYF. DNA for the CDR3: TGTGCCATCAGTGACAATTCCTACGAGCAGTACTTC. The V gene is TRBV10-3, the J gene TRBJ2-7; D gene ambiguous. The length of the CDR3 is 12 residues. Germline CDR1 reads ENHRY; CDR2 reads SYGVKD. V was clipped by 3 bases and J by 1 base, with 4 bases between them.

V usage is TRBV6-6 and J usage is TRBJ2-7, with D perhaps matching TRBD2 (6 bases). This CDR3 spans 13 amino acids. The germline V gene encodes CDR1 MNHNY and CDR2 SVGAGI (reference sequence). The V end was cut by 8 bases, the J end by 6 bases, with 17 bases between. CDR3 protein: CASGRLGGAEQYF. The DNA for the CDR3 is TGTGCCAGCGGAAGACTAGGAGGCGCCGAGCAGTACTTC.

The chain couples TRBV5-1 to TRBJ2-6, with a weak D call TRBD1 (5 bases). The CDR3 totals 23 residues. Germline loops: CDR1 SGHRS, CDR2 YFSETQ. Trimming removed 1 base from V and 0 bases from J, with 29 bases in between. The CDR3 loop reads CASSLYPRGLSQPVDSGANVLTF. CDR3 bases: TGCGCCAGCAGCTTGTACCCAAGGGGCCTAAGTCAACCGGTTGACTCTGGGGCCAACGTCCTGACTTTC.

The genes are TRBV5-1 and TRBJ1-5, with 8 positions matching TRBD1. The CDR3 has 13 residues. CDR1 is SGHRS and CDR2 is YFSETQ in the germline V gene. Losses at the gene ends were 3 bases for V and 10 bases for J; bases not matched to a gene: 6. The CDR3 DNA is TGCGCCAGCAGCTCCGGACAGGGAAGCCCCCAGCATTTT. Translation gives CASSSGQGSPQHF.

In the case of this clone: A much larger clone lies one base from this, so it may be a read error. The chain carries TRBV11-1 and TRBJ2-7; 10 positions agree with TRBD1. Germline CDR1 and CDR2: SGHAT and FQDESV (reference sequence). Germline trimming cut 4 bases from V and 2 bases from J; bases unmatched to any gene: 5. The CDR3 is 15 residues long. The DNA for the CDR3 is TGTGCCAGCAGCTACTCCGGGACAGGGGCCTACGAGCAGTACTTC. Translation gives CASSYSGTGAYEQYF.

The chain's CDR3 is CATSRETGGNYGYTF. The CDR3 nucleotides read TGTGCCACCAGCAGAGAGACAGGGGGAAACTATGGCTACACCTTC. The rearrangement links TRBV15 to TRBJ1-2, with 9 nucleotides matching TRBD1. Germline CDR1 and CDR2: LNHNV and YYDKDF (reference sequence). The CDR3 is made up of 15 amino acids. With 0 bases clipped from V and 2 bases from J, the junction kept 1 base outside the gene matches.

CDR3 nucleotide sequence: TGTGCCAGCAGTGAGAGGTGGGGGCGCAACAATGAGCAGTTCTTC. Encoded protein: CASSERWGRNNEQFF. This rearrangement joins TRBV6-1 to TRBJ2-1, with TRBD1 as a possible D gene (6 bases). CDR1 MNHNS and CDR2 SASEGT come from the germline V gene. V dropped 3 bases and J dropped 5 bases, with 14 bases sitting between them. This CDR3 is 15 amino acids long.

The chain joins TRBV19 to TRBJ2-7; D not certain. The CDR3 is 13 amino acids. Germline V gives CDR1 LNHDA, CDR2 SQIVND (reference sequence). Trimming shortened V by 5 bases and J by 2 bases, and 10 bases separated the two germline ends. The CDR3 nucleotides are TGTGCCAGTAGTCCGTCCCAGCCCTACGAGCAGTACTTC. This sequence encodes CASSPSQPYEQYF.

This clone was seen once. The CDR3 loop reads CASSGQKGETQYF. CDR3 nucleotides: TGTGCCAGTAGCGGACAGAAGGGAGAGACCCAGTACTTC. The chain combines TRBV19 with TRBJ2-5; tentative D call: TRBD1 (6 bases). Germline CDR1 and CDR2: LNHDA and SQIVND (reference sequence). V lost 6 bases, J lost 4 bases, and 12 bases lay in between. The CDR3 runs to 13 residues.

The chain employs TRBV19 and TRBJ1-1; 9 nucleotides align to TRBD1. The germline V gene encodes CDR1 LNHDA and CDR2 SQIVND (reference sequence). Trimming cost V 7 bases and J 5 bases; bases outside gene matches: 8. The CDR3 spans 14 residues. The CDR3 DNA follows: TGTGCCAGTAATCGGGACAGGGTGGGGACTGAAGCTTTCTTT. Its translation: CASNRDRVGTEAFF.

The chain employs TRBV12-5 and TRBJ2-1; D may be TRBD2 (5 bases). Germline assignment: CDR1 LGHNT and CDR2 FRNRAP. Trimming shortened V by 2 bases and J by 6 bases, and 20 bases separated the two germline ends. This CDR3 is 17 amino acids long. Written as DNA, the CDR3 is TGTGCTAGTGGTTTGCTTTTGGCGGGCTGGCATTCCAATGAGCAGTTCTTC. It specifies CASGLLLAGWHSNEQFF.

The genes are TRBV9 and TRBJ2-3; tentative D call: TRBD2 (5 bases). CDR1 is SGDLS, CDR2 YYNGEE, per germline. Trimming took off 5 bases at V and 3 bases at J, with 10 bases between the two ends. This CDR3 region has 13 residues. CDR3 amino acids: CASRDSLTDTQYF. In nucleotides, the CDR3 is TGTGCCAGCAGGGACTCATTAACAGATACGCAGTATTTT.

This sequence joins TRBV6-5 and TRBJ1-1; D gene unclear. The CDR3 loop spans 13 amino acids. Germline V CDR1 and CDR2: MNHEY, SVGAGI. The V and J ends lost 6 bases and 4 bases respectively, with 12 bases between them. The CDR3 spells CASRIGLGTEAFF. The CDR3 nucleotides read TGTGCCAGCAGGATAGGGCTGGGCACTGAAGCTTTCTTT.

V and J are TRBV4-2 and TRBJ1-1; possibly TRBD1 for D (5 bases). Trimming took 4 bases from V and 0 from J, leaving 12 bases between them. CDR1 is LGHNA and CDR2 is YNFKEQ in the germline V gene. CDR3 length: 15 amino acids. The CDR3 reads CASSPGDEVNTEAFF. DNA of the CDR3: TGTGCCAGCAGCCCGGGGGACGAGGTGAACACTGAAGCTTTCTTT.

This rearrangement joins TRBV27 to TRBJ2-6; no firm D call. With 2 bases removed from V and 0 bases from J, the gap between germline ends came to 5 bases. CDR3 length: 15 amino acids. Germline V lookup: CDR1 MNHEY, CDR2 SMNVEV (reference sequence). The CDR3 is CASSLEPSGANVLTF. As DNA, the CDR3 is TGTGCCAGCAGTTTAGAACCCTCTGGGGCCAACGTCCTGACTTTC.

This clone was recorded only once. This chain connects TRBV24-1 to TRBJ2-2, with 9 bases lining up with TRBD1. Trimming removed 3 bases from V and 1 base from J; junction bases left unmatched: 2. Per the germline V gene, CDR1 is KGHDR and CDR2 is SFDVKD. The CDR3 contains 16 residues. The CDR3 DNA sequence: TGTGCCACCAGTGATGAGGGACAGGGGAACACCGGGGAGCTGTTTTTT. Translated: CATSDEGQGNTGELFF.

The chain uses TRBV24-1 and TRBJ2-2; 7 bases are shared with TRBD2. This CDR3 contains 12 residues. Germline CDR1 and CDR2: KGHDR and SFDVKD. Trimming cost V 11 bases and J 6 bases; bases outside gene matches: 5. CDR3 sequence: CASTSDSGELFF. CDR3 coding DNA: TGTGCCAGCACTAGCGACTCCGGGGAGCTGTTTTTT.

The chain couples TRBV5-4 to TRBJ2-1; TRBD2 aligns across 9 bases. Germline trimming cut 3 bases from V and 6 bases from J; bases unmatched to any gene: 4. CDR1 SGHNT and CDR2 YYREEE come from the germline V gene (reference sequence). The CDR3 has 14 residues. This CDR3 is CASSSAGGFNEQFF. The DNA of the CDR3 is TGTGCCAGCAGCTCGGCGGGGGGGTTCAATGAGCAGTTCTTC.

The chain combines TRBV30 with TRBJ2-1; the match to TRBD1 covers 8 bases. This CDR3 is 15 amino acids long. With 0 bases clipped from V and 4 bases from J, the junction kept 5 bases outside the gene matches. Germline CDR1 is GTSNPN and CDR2 is SVGIG (reference sequence). This CDR3 is CAWSVGQGAYNEQFF. The CDR3 nucleotides are TGTGCCTGGAGTGTAGGGCAGGGGGCATACAATGAGCAGTTCTTC.

CDR3 region: CASSQDAGGFEQFF. The CDR3 DNA is TGTGCCAGCAGCCAAGACGCAGGGGGATTTGAGCAGTTCTTC. This rearrangement joins TRBV4-2 to TRBJ2-1, with TRBD1 matching 7 bases. With V trimmed by 0 bases and J by 9 bases, 5 bases remained unmatched. Germline CDR1 and CDR2: LGHNA and YNFKEQ. The CDR3 has 14 amino acids.

The chain recombines TRBV19 with TRBJ2-3; a weak D match, TRBD1 (5 bases). Trimming cost V 4 bases and J 6 bases, with 14 bases left between them. Germline CDR1 reads LNHDA; CDR2 reads SQIVND (reference sequence). This CDR3 is 14 amino acids long. The CDR3 region is CASSRRQTVDTQYF. The CDR3 DNA reads as TGTGCCAGTAGTAGGCGACAGACTGTCGATACGCAGTATTTT.

The chain has TRBV5-1 and TRBJ2-5; D might be TRBD1 (5 bases). Germline loops: CDR1 SGHRS, CDR2 YFSETQ. The V end lost 0 bases, the J end lost 7 bases, and 13 bases lay between the germline ends. This CDR3 comprises 14 residues. CDR3: CASSLAQGDGTQYF. The CDR3 DNA follows: TGCGCCAGCAGCTTGGCCCAGGGCGATGGGACCCAGTACTTC.

The chain recombines TRBV11-2 with TRBJ1-1; D call uncertain. The V end was cut by 1 base, the J end by 0 bases, with 6 bases between. The length of the CDR3 is 14 residues. Germline V gene data show CDR1 as SGHAT and CDR2 as FQNNGV. The chain's CDR3 is CASSLGAVNTEAFF. The DNA of the CDR3 is TGTGCCAGCAGCTTAGGGGCGGTGAACACTGAAGCTTTCTTT.

The CDR3 protein is CASSQQGQLYGYTF. The CDR3 nucleotides read TGTGCCAGCAGCCAACAGGGACAGCTCTATGGCTACACCTTC. The chain carries TRBV7-2 and TRBJ1-2; 7 nucleotides align to TRBD1. There are 14 residues in the CDR3. J was trimmed by 4 bases and V by 5 bases; bases with no gene match: 7. From germline, CDR1 is SGHTA and CDR2 FQGNSA.

The V gene is TRBV7-2, the J gene TRBJ1-1, with TRBD1 matching 10 bases. CDR1 and CDR2 (germline): SGHTA, FQGNSA. With 1 base clipped from V and 3 bases from J, the junction kept 8 bases outside the gene matches. The CDR3 extends over 17 amino acids. CDR3 amino acids: CASSLGAPGQGYTEAFF. DNA for the CDR3: TGTGCCAGCAGCTTAGGGGCACCGGGACAGGGGTACACTGAAGCTTTCTTT. Full variable domain (outside the CDR3, taken from reference TRBV7-2 and TRBJ1-1): GAGVSQSPSNKVTEKGKDVELRCDPISGHTALYWYRQSLGQGLEFLIYFQGNSAPDKSGLPSDRFSAERTGGSVSTLTIQRTQQEDSAVYLCASSLGAPGQGYTEAFFGQGTRLTVV.

This chain joins TRBV5-1 and TRBJ1-2; 8 positions match TRBD1. The germline V gene encodes CDR1 SGHRS and CDR2 YFSETQ. Unmatched junction bases numbered 14, after V lost 4 bases and J lost 6 bases. The CDR3 is made up of 16 amino acids. CDR3 sequence: CASSLGQGTRSHGYTF. The CDR3 region has the DNA TGCGCCAGCAGCCTCGGACAGGGAACTAGGAGCCATGGCTACACCTTC. Using reference TRBV5-1 and TRBJ1-2 for the parts outside the CDR3, the full variable domain is KAGVTQTPRYLIKTRGQQVTLSCSPISGHRSVSWYQQTPGQGLQFLFEYFSETQRNKGNFPGRFSGRQFSNSRSEMNVSTLELGDSALYLCASSLGQGTRSHGYTFGSGTRLTVV.

The gene calls are TRBV18 and TRBJ2-2; perhaps TRBD2 as D (5 bases). This CDR3 spans 16 amino acids. The V gene lost 6 bases and the J gene lost 4 bases, with 18 bases spanning the gap. The germline V gene encodes CDR1 KGHSH and CDR2 LQKENI. CDR3 sequence reads: CASSIVSAEGTGELFF. The CDR3 nucleotides are TGTGCCAGCTCGATCGTTAGCGCCGAGGGCACCGGGGAGCTGTTTTTT.